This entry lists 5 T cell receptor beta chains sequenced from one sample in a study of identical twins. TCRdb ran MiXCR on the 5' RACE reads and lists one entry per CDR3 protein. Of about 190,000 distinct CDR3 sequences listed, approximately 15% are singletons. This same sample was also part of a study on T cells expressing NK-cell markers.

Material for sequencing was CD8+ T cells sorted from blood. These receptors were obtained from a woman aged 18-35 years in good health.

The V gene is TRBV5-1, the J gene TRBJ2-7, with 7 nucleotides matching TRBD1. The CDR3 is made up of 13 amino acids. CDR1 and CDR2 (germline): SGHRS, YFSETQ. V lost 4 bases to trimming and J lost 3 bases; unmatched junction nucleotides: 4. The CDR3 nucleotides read TGCGCCAGCAGCGAGACAGGGAGCTACGAGCAGTACTTC. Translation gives CASSETGSYEQYF.

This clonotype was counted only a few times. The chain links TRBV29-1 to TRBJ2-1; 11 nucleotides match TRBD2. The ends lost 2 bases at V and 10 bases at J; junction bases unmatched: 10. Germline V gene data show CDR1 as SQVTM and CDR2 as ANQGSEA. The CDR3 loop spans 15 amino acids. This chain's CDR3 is CSVEIAGGRMYEQFF. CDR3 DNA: TGCAGCGTTGAAATAGCGGGAGGGAGAATGTACGAGCAGTTCTTC.

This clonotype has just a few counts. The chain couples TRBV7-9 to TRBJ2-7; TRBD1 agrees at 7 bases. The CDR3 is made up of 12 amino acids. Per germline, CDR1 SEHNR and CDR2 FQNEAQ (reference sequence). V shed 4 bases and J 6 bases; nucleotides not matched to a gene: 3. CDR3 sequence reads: CASSSDRPEQYF. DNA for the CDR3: TGTGCCAGCAGCTCGGACAGGCCCGAGCAGTACTTC.

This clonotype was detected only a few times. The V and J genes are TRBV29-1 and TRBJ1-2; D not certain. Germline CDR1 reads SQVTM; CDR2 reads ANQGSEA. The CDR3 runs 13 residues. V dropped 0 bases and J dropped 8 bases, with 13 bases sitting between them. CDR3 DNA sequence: TGCAGCGTTGAAGATCCTGGGCTTGAAGGCTACACCTTC. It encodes CSVEDPGLEGYTF. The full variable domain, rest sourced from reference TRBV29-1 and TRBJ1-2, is SAVISQKPSRDICQRGTSLTIQCQVDSQVTMMFWYRQQPGQSLTLIATANQGSEATYESGFVIDKFPISRPNLTFSTLTVSNMSPEDSSIYLCSVEDPGLEGYTFGSGTRLTVV.

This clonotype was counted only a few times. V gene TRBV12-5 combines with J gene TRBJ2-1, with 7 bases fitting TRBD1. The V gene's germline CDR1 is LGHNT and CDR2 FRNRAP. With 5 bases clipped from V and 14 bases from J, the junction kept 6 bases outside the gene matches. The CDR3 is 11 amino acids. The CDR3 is CASGGTERKFF. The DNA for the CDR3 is TGTGCTAGTGGTGGGACAGAAAGGAAGTTCTTC.